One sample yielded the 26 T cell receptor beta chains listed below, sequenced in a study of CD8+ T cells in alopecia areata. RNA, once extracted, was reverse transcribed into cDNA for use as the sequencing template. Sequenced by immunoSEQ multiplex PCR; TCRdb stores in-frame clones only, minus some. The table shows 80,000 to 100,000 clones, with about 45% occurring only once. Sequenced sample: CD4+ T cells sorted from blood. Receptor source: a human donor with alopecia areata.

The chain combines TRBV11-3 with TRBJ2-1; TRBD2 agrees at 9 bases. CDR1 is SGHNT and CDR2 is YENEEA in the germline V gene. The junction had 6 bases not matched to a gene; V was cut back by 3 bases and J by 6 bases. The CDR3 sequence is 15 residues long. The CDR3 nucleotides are TGTGCCAGCAGCTTCCAACTAGCGGGTACCAATGAGCAGTTCTTC. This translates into CASSFQLAGTNEQFF.

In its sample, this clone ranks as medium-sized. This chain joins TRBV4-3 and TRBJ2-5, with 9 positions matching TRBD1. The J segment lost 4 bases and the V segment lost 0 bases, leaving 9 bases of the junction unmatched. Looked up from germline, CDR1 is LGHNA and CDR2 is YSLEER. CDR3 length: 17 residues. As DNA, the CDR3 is TGCGCCAGCAGCCAAGACGTGGGACAGGGACAACGAGAGACCCAGTACTTC. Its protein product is CASSQDVGQGQRETQYF.

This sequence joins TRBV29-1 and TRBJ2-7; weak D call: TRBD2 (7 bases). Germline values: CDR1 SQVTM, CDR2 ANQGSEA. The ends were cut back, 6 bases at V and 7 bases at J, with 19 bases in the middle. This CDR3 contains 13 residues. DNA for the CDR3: TGCAGCGTCGGCAGGGGAGCCGGGGGGGAGCAGTACTTC. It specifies CSVGRGAGGEQYF.

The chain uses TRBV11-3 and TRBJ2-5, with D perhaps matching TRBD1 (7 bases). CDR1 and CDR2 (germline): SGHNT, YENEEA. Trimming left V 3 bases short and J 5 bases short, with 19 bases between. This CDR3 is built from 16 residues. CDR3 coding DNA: TGTGCCAGCAGCTTCGCGGGACAGCTTATGCGGGAGACCCAGTACTTC. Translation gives CASSFAGQLMRETQYF. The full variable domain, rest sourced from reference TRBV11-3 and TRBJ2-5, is EAGVVQSPRYKIIEKKQPVAFWCNPISGHNTLYWYLQNLGQGPELLIRYENEEAVDDSQLPKDRFSAERLKGVDSTLKIQPAELGDSAVYLCASSFAGQLMRETQYFGPGTRLLVL.

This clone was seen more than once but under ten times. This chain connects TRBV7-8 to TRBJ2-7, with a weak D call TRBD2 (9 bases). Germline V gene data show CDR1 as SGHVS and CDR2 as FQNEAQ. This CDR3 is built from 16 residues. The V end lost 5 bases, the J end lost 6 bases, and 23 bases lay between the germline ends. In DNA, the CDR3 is TGTGCCAGCAGCCTAATCCTAGCGGGGCAGGGGGCCGAGCAGTACTTC. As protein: CASSLILAGQGAEQYF.

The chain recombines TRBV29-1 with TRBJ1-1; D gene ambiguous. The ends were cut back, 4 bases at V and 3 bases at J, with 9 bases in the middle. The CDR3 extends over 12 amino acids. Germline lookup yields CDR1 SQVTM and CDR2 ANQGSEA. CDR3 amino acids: CSVGSPHTEAFF. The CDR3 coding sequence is TGCAGCGTTGGATCCCCGCACACTGAAGCTTTCTTT.

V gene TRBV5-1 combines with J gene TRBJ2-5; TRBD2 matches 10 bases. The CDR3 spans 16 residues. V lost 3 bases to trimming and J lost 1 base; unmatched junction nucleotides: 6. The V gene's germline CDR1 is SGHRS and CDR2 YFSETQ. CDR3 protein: CASSYRTSGRQETQYF. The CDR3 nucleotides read TGCGCCAGCAGCTATCGGACTAGCGGACGCCAAGAGACCCAGTACTTC.

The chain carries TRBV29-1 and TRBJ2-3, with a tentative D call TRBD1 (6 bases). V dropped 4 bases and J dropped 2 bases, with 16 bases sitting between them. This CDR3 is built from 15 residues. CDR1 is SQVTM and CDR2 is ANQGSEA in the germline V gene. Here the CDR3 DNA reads TGCAGCGTTGCCGATGAGGGGGTCGCCACAGATACGCAGTATTTT. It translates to CSVADEGVATDTQYF.

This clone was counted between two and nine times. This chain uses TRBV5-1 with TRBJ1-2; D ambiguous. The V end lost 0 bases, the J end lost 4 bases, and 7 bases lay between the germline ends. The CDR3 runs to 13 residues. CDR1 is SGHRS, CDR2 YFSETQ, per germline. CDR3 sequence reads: CASSLEDIYGYTF. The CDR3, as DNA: TGCGCCAGCAGCTTGGAAGACATCTATGGCTACACCTTC.

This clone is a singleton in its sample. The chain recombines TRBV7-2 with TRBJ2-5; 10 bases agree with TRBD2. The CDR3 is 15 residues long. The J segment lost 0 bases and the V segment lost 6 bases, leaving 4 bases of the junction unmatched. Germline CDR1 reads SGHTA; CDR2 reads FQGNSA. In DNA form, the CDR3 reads TGTGCCAGCAGTCCCGGGACTAGCGACCAAGAGACCCAGTACTTC. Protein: CASSPGTSDQETQYF.

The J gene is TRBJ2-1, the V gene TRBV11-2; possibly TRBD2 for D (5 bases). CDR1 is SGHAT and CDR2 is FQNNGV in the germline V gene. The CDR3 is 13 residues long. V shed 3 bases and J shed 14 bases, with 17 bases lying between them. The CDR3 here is CASSLGRIGREFF. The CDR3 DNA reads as TGTGCCAGCAGCTTGGGTCGAATAGGGCGGGAGTTCTTC.

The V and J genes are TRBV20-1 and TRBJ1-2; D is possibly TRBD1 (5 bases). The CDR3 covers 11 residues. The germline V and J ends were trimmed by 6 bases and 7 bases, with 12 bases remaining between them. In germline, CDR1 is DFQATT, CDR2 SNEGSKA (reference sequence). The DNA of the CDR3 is TGCAGTGCCCCCGGGGGGGGTGGCTACACCTTC. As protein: CSAPGGGGYTF.

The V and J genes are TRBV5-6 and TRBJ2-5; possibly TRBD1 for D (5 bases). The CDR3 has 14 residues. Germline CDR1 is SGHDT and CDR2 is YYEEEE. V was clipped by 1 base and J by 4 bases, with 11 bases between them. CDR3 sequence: CASSLQATVETQYF. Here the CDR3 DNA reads TGTGCCAGCAGCTTGCAAGCGACAGTAGAGACCCAGTACTTC.

CDR3 sequence: CASSLAGTGVTYEQYF. DNA for the CDR3: TGCGCCAGCAGCTTGGCCGGGACAGGGGTTACCTACGAGCAGTACTTC. The V and J genes are TRBV5-1 and TRBJ2-7, with 10 nucleotides matching TRBD1. CDR3 size: 16 residues. J gave up 2 bases and V 0 bases, and 5 bases lay outside the gene matches. Germline V gene data show CDR1 as SGHRS and CDR2 as YFSETQ.

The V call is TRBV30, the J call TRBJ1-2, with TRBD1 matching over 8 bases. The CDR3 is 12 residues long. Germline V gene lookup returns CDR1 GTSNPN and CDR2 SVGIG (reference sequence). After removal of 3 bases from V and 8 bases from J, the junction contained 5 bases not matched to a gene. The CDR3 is CAWRRQGRGYTF. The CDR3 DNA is TGTGCCTGGAGGAGACAGGGGCGCGGCTACACCTTC. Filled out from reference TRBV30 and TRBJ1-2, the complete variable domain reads SQTIHQWPATLVQPVGSPLSLECTVEGTSNPNLYWYRQAAGRGLQLLFYSVGIGQISSEVPQNLSASRPQDRQFILSSKKLLLSDSGFYLCAWRRQGRGYTFGSGTRLTVV.

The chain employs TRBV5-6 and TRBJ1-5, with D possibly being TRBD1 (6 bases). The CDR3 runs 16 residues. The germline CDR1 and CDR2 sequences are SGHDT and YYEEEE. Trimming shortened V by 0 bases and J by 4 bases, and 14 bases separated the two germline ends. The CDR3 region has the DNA TGTGCCAGCAGCTTGGGCGGTGGTGGGACAAATCAGCCCCAGCATTTT. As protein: CASSLGGGGTNQPQHF.

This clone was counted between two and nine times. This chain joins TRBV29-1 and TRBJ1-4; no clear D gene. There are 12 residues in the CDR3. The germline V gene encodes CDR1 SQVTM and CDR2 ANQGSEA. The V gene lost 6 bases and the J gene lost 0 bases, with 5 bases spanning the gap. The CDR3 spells CSVRTTNEKLFF. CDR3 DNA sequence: TGCAGCGTCAGAACAACTAATGAAAAACTGTTTTTT.

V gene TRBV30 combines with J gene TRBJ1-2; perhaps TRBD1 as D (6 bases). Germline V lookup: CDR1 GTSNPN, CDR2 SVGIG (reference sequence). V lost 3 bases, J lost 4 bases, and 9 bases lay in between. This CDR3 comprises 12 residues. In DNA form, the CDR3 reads TGTGCCTGGAGGGCGGACAGCTATGGCTACACCTTC. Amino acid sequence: CAWRADSYGYTF.

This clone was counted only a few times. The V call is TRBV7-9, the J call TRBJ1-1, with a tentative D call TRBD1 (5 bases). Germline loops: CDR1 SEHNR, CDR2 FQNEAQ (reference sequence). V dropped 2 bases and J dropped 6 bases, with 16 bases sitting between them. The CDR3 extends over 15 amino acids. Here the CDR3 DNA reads TGTGCCAGCAGCTTATTGTTTTTGGGGGAGGCTGAAGCTTTCTTT. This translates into CASSLLFLGEAEAFF.

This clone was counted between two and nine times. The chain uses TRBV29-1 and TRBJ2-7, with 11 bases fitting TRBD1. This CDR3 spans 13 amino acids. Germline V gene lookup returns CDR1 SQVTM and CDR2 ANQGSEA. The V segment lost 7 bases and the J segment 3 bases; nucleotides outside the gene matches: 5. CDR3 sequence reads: CSATGTGGYEQYF. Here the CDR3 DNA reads TGCAGCGCCACCGGGACAGGGGGCTACGAGCAGTACTTC.

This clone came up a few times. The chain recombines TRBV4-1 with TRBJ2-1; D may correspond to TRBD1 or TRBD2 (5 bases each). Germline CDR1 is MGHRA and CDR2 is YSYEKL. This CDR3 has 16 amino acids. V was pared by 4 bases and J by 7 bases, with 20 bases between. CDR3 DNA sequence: TGCGCCAGCAGCCCTGGACTGCTCGGGACGGGAAATGAGCAGTTCTTC. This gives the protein CASSPGLLGTGNEQFF.

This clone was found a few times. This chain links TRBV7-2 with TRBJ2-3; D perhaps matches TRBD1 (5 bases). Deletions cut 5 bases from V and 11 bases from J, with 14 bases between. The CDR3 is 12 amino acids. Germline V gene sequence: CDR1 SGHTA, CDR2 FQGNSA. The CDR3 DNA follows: TGTGCCAGCAGCCCCCTTCAGGACATGCAGTATTTT. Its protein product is CASSPLQDMQYF.

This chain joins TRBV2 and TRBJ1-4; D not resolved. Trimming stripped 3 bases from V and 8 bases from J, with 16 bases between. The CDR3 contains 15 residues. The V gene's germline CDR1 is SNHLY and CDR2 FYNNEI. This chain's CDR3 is CASSEERVTWEKLFF. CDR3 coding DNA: TGTGCCAGCAGTGAGGAAAGAGTCACTTGGGAAAAACTGTTTTTT.

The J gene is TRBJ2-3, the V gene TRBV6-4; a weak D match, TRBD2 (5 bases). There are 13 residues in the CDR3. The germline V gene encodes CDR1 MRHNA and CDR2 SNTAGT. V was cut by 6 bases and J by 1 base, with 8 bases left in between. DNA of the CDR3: TGTGCCAGCAGCTCCGGGGGCACAGATACGCAGTATTTT. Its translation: CASSSGGTDTQYF.

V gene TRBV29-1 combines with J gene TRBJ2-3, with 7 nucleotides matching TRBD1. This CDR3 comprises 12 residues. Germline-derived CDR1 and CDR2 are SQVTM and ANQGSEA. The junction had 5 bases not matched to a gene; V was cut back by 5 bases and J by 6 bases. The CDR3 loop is CSVTEGADTQYF. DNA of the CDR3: TGCAGCGTTACCGAGGGGGCTGATACGCAGTATTTT.

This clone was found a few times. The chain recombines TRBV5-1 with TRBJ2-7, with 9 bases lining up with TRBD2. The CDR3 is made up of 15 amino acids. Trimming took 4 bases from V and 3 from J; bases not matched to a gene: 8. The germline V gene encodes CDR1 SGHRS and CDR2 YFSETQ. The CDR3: CASSIRGGADYEQYF. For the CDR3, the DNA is TGCGCCAGCAGCATCCGCGGGGGGGCCGACTACGAGCAGTACTTC.